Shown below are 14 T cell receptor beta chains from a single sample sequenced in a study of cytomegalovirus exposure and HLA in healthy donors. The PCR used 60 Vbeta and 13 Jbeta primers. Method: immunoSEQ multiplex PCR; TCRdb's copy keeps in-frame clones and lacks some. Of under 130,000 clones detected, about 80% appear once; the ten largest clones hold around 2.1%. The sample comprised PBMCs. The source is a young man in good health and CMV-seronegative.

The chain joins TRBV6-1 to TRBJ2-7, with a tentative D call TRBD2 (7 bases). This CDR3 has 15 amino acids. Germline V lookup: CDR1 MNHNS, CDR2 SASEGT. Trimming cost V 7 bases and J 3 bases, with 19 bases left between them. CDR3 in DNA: TGTGCCAGCACCACGGGGAGGGGGTCGATCTACGAGCAGTACTTC. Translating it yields CASTTGRGSIYEQYF.

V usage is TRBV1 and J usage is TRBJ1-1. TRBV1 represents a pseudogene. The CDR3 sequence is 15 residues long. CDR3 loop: CTSSARDHGSAEAFF. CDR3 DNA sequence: TGCACCAGCAGCGCCCGGGACCACGGGAGCGCTGAAGCTTTCTTT.

CDR3 DNA: TGTGCCAGCAGTGGGACAGGGAGGCTCTACGAGCAGTACTTC. It encodes CASSGTGRLYEQYF. The genes are TRBV6-5 and TRBJ2-5; 9 bases map to TRBD1. The assigned J gene may be wrong: the sequence end matches TRBJ2-7 better. This CDR3 contains 14 residues. Germline CDR1 MNHEY, CDR2 SVGAGI.

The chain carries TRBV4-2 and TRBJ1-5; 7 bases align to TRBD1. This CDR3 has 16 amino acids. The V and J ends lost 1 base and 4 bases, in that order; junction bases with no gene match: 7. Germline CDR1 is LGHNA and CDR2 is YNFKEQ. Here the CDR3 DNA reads TGTGCCAGCAGCCAAGGGAGGACACAGGGGAATCAGCCCCAGCATTTT. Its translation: CASSQGRTQGNQPQHF.

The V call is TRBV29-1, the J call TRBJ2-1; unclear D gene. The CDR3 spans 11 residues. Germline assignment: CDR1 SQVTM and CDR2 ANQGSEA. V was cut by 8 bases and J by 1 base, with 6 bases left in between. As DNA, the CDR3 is TGCAGCCCCCTTTCCTACAATGAGCAGTTCTTC. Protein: CSPLSYNEQFF.

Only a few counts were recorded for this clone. The CDR3 loop is CASSKTGNRGEQYF. The CDR3 DNA follows: TGTGCCAGCAGCAAGACAGGGAATCGCGGCGAGCAGTACTTC. J is TRBJ2-7 and V is TRBV7-9; 7 bases map to TRBD1. This CDR3 has 14 residues. V shed 5 bases, J shed 6 bases, and the junction held 10 bases outside the gene matches. Germline assignment: CDR1 SEHNR and CDR2 FQNEAQ (reference sequence). Full variable domain (rest looked up from reference TRBV7-9 and TRBJ2-7): DTGVSQNPRHKITKRGQNVTFRCDPISEHNRLYWYRQTLGQGPEFLTYFQNEAQLEKSRLLSDRFSAERPKGSFSTLEIQRTEQGDSAMYLCASSKTGNRGEQYFGPGTRLTVT.

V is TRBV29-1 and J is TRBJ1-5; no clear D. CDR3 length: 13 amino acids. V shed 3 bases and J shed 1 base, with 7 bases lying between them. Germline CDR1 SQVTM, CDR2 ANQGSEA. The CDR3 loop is CSVDLGSNQPQHF. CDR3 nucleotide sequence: TGCAGCGTTGACCTTGGCAGCAATCAGCCCCAGCATTTT.

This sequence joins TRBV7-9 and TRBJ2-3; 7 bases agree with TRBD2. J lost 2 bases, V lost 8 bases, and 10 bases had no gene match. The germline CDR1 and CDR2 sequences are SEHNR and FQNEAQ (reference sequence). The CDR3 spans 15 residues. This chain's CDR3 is CASGSGAGVTDTQYF. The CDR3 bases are TGTGCCAGCGGCTCCGGGGCGGGGGTCACAGATACGCAGTATTTT.

For the CDR3, the DNA is TGTGCCAGCAGCTTAATAGGTGGTAGCGCACAAGAGACCCAGTACTTC. It translates to CASSLIGGSAQETQYF. The chain employs TRBV7-2 and TRBJ2-5; tentative D call: TRBD2 (5 bases). Germline V gives CDR1 SGHTA, CDR2 FQGNSA. Trimming took 2 bases from V and 2 from J, leaving 15 bases between them. The CDR3 length is 16 residues.

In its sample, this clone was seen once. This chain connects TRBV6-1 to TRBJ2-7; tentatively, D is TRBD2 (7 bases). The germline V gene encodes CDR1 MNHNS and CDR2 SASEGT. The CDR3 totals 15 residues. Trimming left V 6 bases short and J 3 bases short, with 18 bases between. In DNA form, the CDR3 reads TGTGCCAGCAGGGGGGAGGGGGGACGGAACTACGAGCAGTACTTC. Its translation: CASRGEGGRNYEQYF.

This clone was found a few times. The CDR3 region has the DNA TGTGCCAGCAGCCCATCAACCGGTTTCTACGAGCAGTACTTC. Its protein product is CASSPSTGFYEQYF. The chain combines TRBV7-3 with TRBJ2-7; D uncertain. Germline V gene lookup returns CDR1 SGHTA and CDR2 FQGTGA. The CDR3 runs 14 residues. Trimming cost V 5 bases and J 3 bases, with 14 bases left between them.

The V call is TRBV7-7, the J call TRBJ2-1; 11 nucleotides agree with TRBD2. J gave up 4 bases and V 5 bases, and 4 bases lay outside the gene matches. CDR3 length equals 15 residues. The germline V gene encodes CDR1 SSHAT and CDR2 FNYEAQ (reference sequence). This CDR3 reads CASSVGTSGYNEQFF. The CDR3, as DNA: TGTGCCAGCAGCGTCGGGACTAGCGGATACAATGAGCAGTTCTTC.

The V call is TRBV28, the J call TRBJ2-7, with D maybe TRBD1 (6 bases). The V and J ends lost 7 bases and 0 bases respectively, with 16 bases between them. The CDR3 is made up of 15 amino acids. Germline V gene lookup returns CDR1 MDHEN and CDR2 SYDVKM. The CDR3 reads CASKMQRGNSYEQYF. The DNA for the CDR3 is TGTGCCAGCAAAATGCAGAGGGGGAACTCCTACGAGCAGTACTTC.

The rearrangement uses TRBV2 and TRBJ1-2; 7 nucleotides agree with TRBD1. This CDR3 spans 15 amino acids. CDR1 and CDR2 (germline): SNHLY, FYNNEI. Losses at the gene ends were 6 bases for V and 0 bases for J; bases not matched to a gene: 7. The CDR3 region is CASRIQGLSNYGYTF. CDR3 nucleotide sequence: TGTGCCAGCAGGATACAGGGGCTGTCTAACTATGGCTACACCTTC.